What follows are 17 T cell receptor beta chains derived from one specimen sequenced in a study of shared clonotypes between healthy human individuals. TCRdb keeps only in-frame clones here, not all; method: immunoSEQ multiplex PCR. This sample has around 1.4 million clones, with approximately 98.5% found just once. Source material: naive CD4+ T cells sorted from blood. Subset here: CD45RA+ positively selected. These receptors all stem from a man aged 25-40 years in good health.

This CDR3 is CASSLAAGSGNTIYF. In DNA, the CDR3 is TGTGCCAGCAGCTTAGCGGCAGGCTCTGGAAACACCATATATTTT. This chain links TRBV7-9 with TRBJ1-3; the D is unclear. Germline CDR1 reads SEHNR; CDR2 reads FQNEAQ (reference sequence). CDR3 length equals 15 residues. V lost 0 bases, J lost 0 bases, and 6 bases lay in between.

This chain connects TRBV5-6 to TRBJ2-1; 14 bases map to TRBD2. The CDR3 totals 17 residues. V lost 2 bases, J lost 8 bases, and 9 bases stayed unmatched. The germline CDR1 and CDR2 sequences are SGHDT and YYEEEE. The CDR3 sequence: CASSFNPGLAGVYEQFF. The CDR3 DNA sequence: TGTGCCAGCAGCTTCAATCCGGGACTAGCGGGAGTCTATGAGCAGTTCTTC.

In the case of this clone: Other DNA variants within this sample encode the same CDR3. J is TRBJ1-2 and V is TRBV6-5; 7 nucleotides align to TRBD1. The CDR3 consists of 13 residues. J was trimmed by 2 bases and V by 5 bases; bases with no gene match: 2. CDR1 is MNHEY, CDR2 SVGAGI, per germline. For the CDR3, the DNA is TGTGCCAGCAGTCGGGACAGAAACTATGGCTACACCTTC. This codes for CASSRDRNYGYTF.

The rearrangement links TRBV7-9 to TRBJ1-3, with D unresolved. Trimming left V 1 base short and J 0 bases short, with 7 bases between. Germline V lookup: CDR1 SEHNR, CDR2 FQNEAQ (reference sequence). This CDR3 has 15 amino acids. CDR3 DNA: TGTGCCAGCAGCTTAGGATCCAGCTCTGGAAACACCATATATTTT. This gives the protein CASSLGSSSGNTIYF.

The V and J genes are TRBV6-5 and TRBJ1-5, with unresolved D. Per the germline V gene, CDR1 is MNHEY and CDR2 is SVGAGI. Trimming pared 10 bases from V and 9 bases from J, leaving 25 bases between. The CDR3 runs to 15 residues. The CDR3 sequence: CATSDVGPSQRPQHF. CDR3 coding DNA: TGTGCCACCTCGGATGTAGGGCCCTCCCAGAGGCCCCAGCATTTT.

V and J are TRBV5-1 and TRBJ2-3, with D perhaps matching TRBD1 (6 bases). The CDR3 covers 16 residues. V lost 4 bases, J lost 1 base, and 16 bases lay in between. From germline, CDR1 is SGHRS and CDR2 YFSETQ. DNA for the CDR3: TGCGCCAGCAGCGCAGACAGGCCAGTGGGCACAGATACGCAGTATTTT. Protein product: CASSADRPVGTDTQYF.

V and J are TRBV28 and TRBJ2-7; no reliable D call. V was clipped by 4 bases and J by 3 bases, with 19 bases between them. Looked up from germline, CDR1 is MDHEN and CDR2 is SYDVKM. This CDR3 spans 16 amino acids. The CDR3 sequence: CASSSLDTPTNYEQYF. CDR3 coding DNA: TGTGCCAGCAGTTCCCTCGACACACCTACTAACTACGAGCAGTACTTC.

The sample holds one count of this clone. The same CDR3 also results from other DNA sequences found in this sample. The chain is built from TRBV18 and TRBJ2-1; possibly TRBD2 for D (5 bases). The germline V gene has CDR1 KGHSH and CDR2 LQKENI. Trimming removed 2 bases at V and 1 base at J, with 9 bases between. CDR3 length: 15 residues. DNA for the CDR3: TGTGCCAGCTCACCAAGGACGGGATCCTACAATGAGCAGTTCTTC. It specifies CASSPRTGSYNEQFF.

The chain recombines TRBV2 with TRBJ2-5, with 12 nucleotides matching TRBD2. The V gene end was trimmed by 8 bases and the J gene end by 4 bases; junction bases not matched to a gene: 11. The CDR3 sequence is 16 residues long. From germline, CDR1 is SNHLY and CDR2 FYNNEI. CDR3 region: CASRPLAGGLGETQYF. The CDR3 DNA follows: TGTGCCAGCCGCCCCCTAGCGGGAGGGCTCGGAGAGACCCAGTACTTC.

The chain joins TRBV7-7 to TRBJ2-5; either TRBD1 or TRBD2 may supply D (6 bases each). The CDR3 loop spans 15 amino acids. Germline V CDR1 and CDR2: SSHAT, FNYEAQ (reference sequence). V was cut by 6 bases and J by 2 bases, with 16 bases left in between. The CDR3 sequence is CASRRLGGPQETQYF. The DNA of the CDR3 is TGTGCCAGCAGACGCCTTGGGGGGCCGCAAGAGACCCAGTACTTC.

The chain carries TRBV20-1 and TRBJ2-5; D not resolved. V was shortened by 8 bases and J by 5 bases, with 12 bases between the two germline ends. CDR1 and CDR2 (germline): DFQATT, SNEGSKA (reference sequence). The CDR3 runs 11 residues. The CDR3 nucleotides read TGCAGTCTTCGGCCTGGGGAGACCCAGTACTTC. Translating it yields CSLRPGETQYF.

For the CDR3, the DNA is TGTGCCAGCAGCTTCGGACAGTTGAACACCGGGGAGCTGTTTTTT. This translates into CASSFGQLNTGELFF. This sequence joins TRBV7-6 and TRBJ2-2; tentative D call: TRBD1 (6 bases). This CDR3 is built from 15 residues. Germline CDR1 reads SGHVS; CDR2 reads FNYEAQ. V was shortened by 3 bases and J by 1 base, with 9 bases between the two germline ends.

This clone has a single count. Other DNA sequences in this specimen translate into the identical CDR3. The chain joins TRBV18 to TRBJ2-1; D uncertain. V was trimmed by 3 bases and J by 2 bases, leaving 8 bases between them. This CDR3 is built from 14 residues. The germline CDR1 and CDR2 sequences are KGHSH and LQKENI. CDR3 in amino acids: CASSPSSTYNEQFF. The CDR3 coding sequence is TGTGCCAGCTCACCCTCGTCCACCTACAATGAGCAGTTCTTC.

The rearrangement uses TRBV11-2 and TRBJ2-5; TRBD1 matches 9 bases. The CDR3 is 14 amino acids. The junction had 12 bases not matched to a gene; V was cut back by 9 bases and J by 7 bases. CDR1 is SGHAT, CDR2 FQNNGV, per germline. The CDR3 here is CASGDAQGAATQYF. The CDR3 nucleotides read TGTGCCAGTGGGGATGCACAGGGGGCGGCGACCCAGTACTTC.

The chain joins TRBV5-1 to TRBJ2-3; no firm D call. The V gene lost 4 bases and the J gene lost 0 bases, with 12 bases spanning the gap. Germline V gene sequence: CDR1 SGHRS, CDR2 YFSETQ. The CDR3 contains 15 residues. DNA for the CDR3: TGCGCCAGCAGCCCCAGACCACTAAGCACAGATACGCAGTATTTT. This encodes CASSPRPLSTDTQYF.

The rearrangement links TRBV11-2 to TRBJ2-7; D is ambiguous. Germline values: CDR1 SGHAT, CDR2 FQNNGV. CDR3 length: 18 residues. V gave up 1 base and J gave up 3 bases, with 22 bases separating them. CDR3 protein: CASSLGLANPSSYYEQYF. The DNA for the CDR3 is TGTGCCAGCAGCTTAGGGCTCGCTAACCCAAGCAGCTACTACGAGCAGTACTTC.

V and J are TRBV25-1 and TRBJ1-2, with D tentatively TRBD1 (6 bases). Trimming cost V 2 bases and J 5 bases, with 12 bases left between them. CDR1 is MGHDK and CDR2 is SYGVNS in the germline V gene. There are 14 residues in the CDR3. DNA for the CDR3: TGTGCCAGCAGTGAAAGAGGGGGAGGTTATGGCTACACCTTC. This gives the protein CASSERGGGYGYTF.